This T cell receptor beta chain came from a study of cytomegalovirus exposure and HLA in healthy donors. There are 13 residues in the CDR3. CDR1 is SEHNR, CDR2 FQNEAQ, per germline (reference sequence). Trimming left V 2 bases short and J 5 bases short, with 7 bases between. The PCR employed 60 Vbeta primers together with 13 Jbeta primers. The data were produced by immunoSEQ multiplex PCR, yet TCRdb's version contains in-frame clones alone and is incomplete. The table includes 180,000 or so clones, about 82% detected once. This TCR was sampled from a man aged 18 to 30 in good health and CMV-seronegative. Sequenced sample: PBMCs. This chain joins TRBV7-9 and TRBJ1-5; the D is unclear. CDR3 coding DNA: TGTGCCAGCAGCTTACGGGTTGATCAGCCCCAGCATTTT. It specifies CASSLRVDQPQHF.